This paragraph reports one T cell receptor (beta chain). This entry belongs to a study of technical replicates of blood from a handful of donors. Between the trimmed V and J ends, which lost 7 bases and 2 bases, there was a span of 17 bases. The length of the CDR3 is 15 residues. Per the germline V gene, CDR1 is LGHNA and CDR2 is YSLEER. Clones were sequenced by immunoSEQ multiplex PCR, and TCRdb holds only the in-frame ones, with some missing. The sample lists roughly 60,000 clones, about 92% occurring once. The V gene is TRBV4-3, the J gene TRBJ1-1; D is possibly TRBD1 (5 bases). The sequencing sample was made of PBMCs. This TCR came from a human donor in good health. Some clones in this sample may be carry-over from other donors' samples. Here the CDR3 DNA reads TGCGCCAGCACCCTTACCCGGGGGAGTAACACTGAAGCTTTCTTT. Translation gives CASTLTRGSNTEAFF.